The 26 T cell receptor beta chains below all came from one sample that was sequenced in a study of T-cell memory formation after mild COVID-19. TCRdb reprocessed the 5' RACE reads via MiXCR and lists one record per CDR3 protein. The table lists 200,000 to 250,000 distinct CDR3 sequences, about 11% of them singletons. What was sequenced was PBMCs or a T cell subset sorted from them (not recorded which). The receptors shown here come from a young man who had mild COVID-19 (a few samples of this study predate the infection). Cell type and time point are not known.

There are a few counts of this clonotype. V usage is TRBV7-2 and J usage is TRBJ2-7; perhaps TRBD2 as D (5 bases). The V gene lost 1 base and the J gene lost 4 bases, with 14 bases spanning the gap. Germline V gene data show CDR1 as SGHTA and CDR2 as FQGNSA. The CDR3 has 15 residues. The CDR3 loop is CASSLGTLLGYEQYF. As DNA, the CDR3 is TGTGCCAGCAGCTTAGGGACTTTGCTGGGGTACGAGCAGTACTTC.

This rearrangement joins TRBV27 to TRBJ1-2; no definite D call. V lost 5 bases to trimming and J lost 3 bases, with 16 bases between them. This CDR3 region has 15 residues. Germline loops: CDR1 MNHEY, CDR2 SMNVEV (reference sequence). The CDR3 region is CASSQTDDLDYGYTF. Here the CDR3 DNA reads TGTGCCAGCAGTCAAACCGACGACCTGGACTATGGCTACACCTTC.

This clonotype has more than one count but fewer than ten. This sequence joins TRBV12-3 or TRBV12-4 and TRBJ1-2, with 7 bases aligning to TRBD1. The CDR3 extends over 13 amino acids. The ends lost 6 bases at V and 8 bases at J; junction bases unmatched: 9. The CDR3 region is CASSLRQGGGYTF. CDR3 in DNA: TGTGCCAGCAGCCTTAGACAGGGAGGAGGCTACACCTTC.

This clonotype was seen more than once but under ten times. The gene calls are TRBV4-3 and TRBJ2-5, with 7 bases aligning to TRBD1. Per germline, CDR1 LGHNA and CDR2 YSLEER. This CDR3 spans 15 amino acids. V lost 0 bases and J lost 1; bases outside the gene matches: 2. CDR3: CASSQDRGPQETQYF. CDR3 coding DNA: TGCGCCAGCAGCCAAGATAGGGGGCCCCAAGAGACCCAGTACTTC.

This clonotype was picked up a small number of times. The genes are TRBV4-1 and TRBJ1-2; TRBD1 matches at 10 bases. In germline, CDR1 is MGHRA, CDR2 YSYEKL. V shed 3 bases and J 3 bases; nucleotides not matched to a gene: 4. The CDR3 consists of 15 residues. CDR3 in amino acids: CASSHPGQGYYGYTF. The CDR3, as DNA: TGCGCCAGCAGCCACCCGGGACAGGGGTACTATGGCTACACCTTC.

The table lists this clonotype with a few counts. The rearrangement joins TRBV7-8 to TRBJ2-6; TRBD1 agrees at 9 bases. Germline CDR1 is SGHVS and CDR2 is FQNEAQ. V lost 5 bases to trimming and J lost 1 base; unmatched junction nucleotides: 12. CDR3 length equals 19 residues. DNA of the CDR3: TGTGCCAGCAGCCCGGATTCAGACAGGGGGGATTCTGGGGCCAACGTCCTGACTTTC. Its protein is CASSPDSDRGDSGANVLTF.

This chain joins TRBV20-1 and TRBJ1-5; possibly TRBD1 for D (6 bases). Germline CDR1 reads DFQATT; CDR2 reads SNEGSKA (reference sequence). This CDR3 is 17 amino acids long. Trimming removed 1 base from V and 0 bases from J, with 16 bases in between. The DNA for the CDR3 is TGCAGTGCTAGAGTTAGGGGGGTCCCCCTTAGCAATCAGCCCCAGCATTTT. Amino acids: CSARVRGVPLSNQPQHF.

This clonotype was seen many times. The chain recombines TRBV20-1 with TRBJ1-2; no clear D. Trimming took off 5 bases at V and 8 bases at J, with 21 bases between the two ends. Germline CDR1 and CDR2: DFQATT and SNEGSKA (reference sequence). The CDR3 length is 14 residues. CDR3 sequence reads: CSAGFESLLGGYTF. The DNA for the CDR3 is TGCAGTGCTGGGTTTGAATCTTTGTTAGGAGGCTACACCTTC.

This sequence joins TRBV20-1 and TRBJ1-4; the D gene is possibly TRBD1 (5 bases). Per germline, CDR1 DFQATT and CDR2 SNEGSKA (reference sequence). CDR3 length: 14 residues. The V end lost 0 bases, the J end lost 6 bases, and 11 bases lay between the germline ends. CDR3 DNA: TGCAGTGCTAGAGAATCCCTCAGGGATGAAAAACTGTTTTTT. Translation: CSARESLRDEKLFF.

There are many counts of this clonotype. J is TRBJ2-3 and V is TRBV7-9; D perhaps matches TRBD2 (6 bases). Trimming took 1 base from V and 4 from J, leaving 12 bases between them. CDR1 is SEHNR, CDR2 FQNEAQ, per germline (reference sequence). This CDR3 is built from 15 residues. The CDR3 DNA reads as TGTGCCAGCAGCTTAGGCCGTGGAGGGGCAGATACGCAGTATTTT. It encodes CASSLGRGGADTQYF.

CDR3 region: CASSPLGDRYNSPLHF. The CDR3 coding sequence is TGTGCCAGCAGCCCCCTGGGGGACCGGTATAATTCACCCCTCCACTTT. The V call is TRBV7-8, the J call TRBJ1-6; TRBD1 is a possible D gene (5 bases). V gave up 5 bases and J gave up 4 bases, with 15 bases separating them. The CDR3 extends over 16 amino acids. Germline assignment: CDR1 SGHVS and CDR2 FQNEAQ. The whole variable domain, remainder taken from reference TRBV7-8 and TRBJ1-6, is GAGVSQSPRYKVAKRGQDVALRCDPISGHVSLFWYQQALGQGPEFLTYFQNEAQLDKSGLPSDRFFAERPEGSVSTLKIQRTQQEDSAVYLCASSPLGDRYNSPLHFGNGTRLTVT.

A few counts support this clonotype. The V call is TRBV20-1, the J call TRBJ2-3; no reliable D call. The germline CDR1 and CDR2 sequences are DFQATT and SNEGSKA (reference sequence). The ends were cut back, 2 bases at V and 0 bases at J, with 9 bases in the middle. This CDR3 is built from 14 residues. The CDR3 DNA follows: TGCAGTGCTAGACAGGAAACTAGCACAGATACGCAGTATTTT. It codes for CSARQETSTDTQYF.

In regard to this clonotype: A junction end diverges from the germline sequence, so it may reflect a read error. The CDR3 sequence: CSARGSSNKPQHF. CDR3 bases: TGCAGTGCTAGAGGGAGCAGCAATAAGCCCCAGCATTTT. The rearrangement links TRBV20-1 to TRBJ1-5; D unresolved. Germline V gene sequence: CDR1 DFQATT, CDR2 SNEGSKA (reference sequence). The CDR3 consists of 13 residues.

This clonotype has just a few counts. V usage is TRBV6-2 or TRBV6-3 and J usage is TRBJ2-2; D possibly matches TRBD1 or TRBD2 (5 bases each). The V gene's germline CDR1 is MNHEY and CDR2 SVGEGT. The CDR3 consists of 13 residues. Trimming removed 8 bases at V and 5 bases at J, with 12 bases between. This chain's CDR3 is CASGGFETGELFF. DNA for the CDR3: TGTGCCAGCGGGGGATTCGAAACCGGGGAGCTGTTTTTT.

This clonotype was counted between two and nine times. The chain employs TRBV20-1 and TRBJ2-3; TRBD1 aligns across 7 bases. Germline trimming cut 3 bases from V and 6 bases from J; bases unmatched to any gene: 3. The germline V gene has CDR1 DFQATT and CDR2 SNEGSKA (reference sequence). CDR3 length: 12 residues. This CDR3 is CSASQGEDTQYF. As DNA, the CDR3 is TGCAGTGCTAGTCAGGGGGAGGATACGCAGTATTTT.

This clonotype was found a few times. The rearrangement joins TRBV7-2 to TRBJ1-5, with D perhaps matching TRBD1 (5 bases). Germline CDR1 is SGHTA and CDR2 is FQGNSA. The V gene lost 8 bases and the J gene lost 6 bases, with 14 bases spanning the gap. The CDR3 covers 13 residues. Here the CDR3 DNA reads TGTGCCAGCGTCCGGGGCGCGGGTCAGCCCCAGCATTTT. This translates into CASVRGAGQPQHF. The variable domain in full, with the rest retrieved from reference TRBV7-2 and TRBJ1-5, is GAGVSQSPSNKVTEKGKDVELRCDPISGHTALYWYRQSLGQGLEFLIYFQGNSAPDKSGLPSDRFSAERTGGSVSTLTIQRTQQEDSAVYLCASVRGAGQPQHFGDGTRLSIL.

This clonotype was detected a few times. The CDR3 loop reads CASSQDRGGFTDTQYF. CDR3 coding DNA: TGCGCCAGCAGCCAAGACAGGGGGGGGTTTACAGATACGCAGTATTTT. The genes are TRBV4-1 and TRBJ2-3; the D gene could be TRBD1 or TRBD2 (7 bases each). The CDR3 spans 16 residues. CDR1 is MGHRA, CDR2 YSYEKL, per germline. The ends were cut back, 0 bases at V and 3 bases at J, with 13 bases in the middle.

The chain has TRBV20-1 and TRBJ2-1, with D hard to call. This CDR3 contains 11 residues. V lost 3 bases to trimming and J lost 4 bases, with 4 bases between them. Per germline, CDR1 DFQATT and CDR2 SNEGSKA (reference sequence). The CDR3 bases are TGCAGTGCTAGGAATTACAATGAGCAGTTCTTC. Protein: CSARNYNEQFF.

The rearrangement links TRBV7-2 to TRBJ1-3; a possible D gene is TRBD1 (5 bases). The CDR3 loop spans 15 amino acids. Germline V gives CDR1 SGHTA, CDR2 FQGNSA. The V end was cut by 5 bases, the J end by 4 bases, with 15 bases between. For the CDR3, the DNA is TGTGCCAGCAGCATAACAGGCGACGCCGGAAACACCATATATTTT. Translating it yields CASSITGDAGNTIYF.

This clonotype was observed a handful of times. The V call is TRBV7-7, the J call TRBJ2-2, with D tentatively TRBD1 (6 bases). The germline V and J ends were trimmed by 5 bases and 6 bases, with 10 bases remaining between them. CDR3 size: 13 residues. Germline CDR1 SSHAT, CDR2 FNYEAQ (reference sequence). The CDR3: CASSRQASGELFF. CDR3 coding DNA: TGTGCCAGCAGCCGACAGGCCTCCGGGGAGCTGTTTTTT.

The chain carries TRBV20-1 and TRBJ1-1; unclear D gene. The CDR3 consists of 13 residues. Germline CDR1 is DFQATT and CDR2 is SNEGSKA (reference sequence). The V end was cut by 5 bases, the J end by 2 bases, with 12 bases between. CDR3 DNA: TGCAGTGCTTGCCCAAACCTAAACACTGAAGCTTTCTTT. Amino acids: CSACPNLNTEAFF.

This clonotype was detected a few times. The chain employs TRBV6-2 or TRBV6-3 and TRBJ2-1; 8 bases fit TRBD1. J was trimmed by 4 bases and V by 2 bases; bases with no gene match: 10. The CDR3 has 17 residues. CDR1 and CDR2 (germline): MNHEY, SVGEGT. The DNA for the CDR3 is TGTGCCAGCAGTTACGTAGTCGGACAGGGCGTATACAATGAGCAGTTCTTC. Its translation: CASSYVVGQGVYNEQFF.

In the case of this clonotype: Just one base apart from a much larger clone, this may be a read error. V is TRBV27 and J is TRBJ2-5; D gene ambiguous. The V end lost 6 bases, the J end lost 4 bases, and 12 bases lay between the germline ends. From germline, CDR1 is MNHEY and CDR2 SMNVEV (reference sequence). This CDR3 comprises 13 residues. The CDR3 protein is CASSGLFPETQYF. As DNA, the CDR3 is TGTGCCAGCAGCGGCCTGTTCCCAGAGACCCAGTACTTC.

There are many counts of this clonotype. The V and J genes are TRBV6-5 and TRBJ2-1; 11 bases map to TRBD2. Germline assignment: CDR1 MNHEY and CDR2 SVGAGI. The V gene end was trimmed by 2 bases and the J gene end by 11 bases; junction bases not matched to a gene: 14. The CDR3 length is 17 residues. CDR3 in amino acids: CASSYRSPVAGGVKQFF. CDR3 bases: TGTGCCAGCAGTTACCGGTCCCCAGTAGCGGGGGGGGTAAAGCAGTTCTTC.

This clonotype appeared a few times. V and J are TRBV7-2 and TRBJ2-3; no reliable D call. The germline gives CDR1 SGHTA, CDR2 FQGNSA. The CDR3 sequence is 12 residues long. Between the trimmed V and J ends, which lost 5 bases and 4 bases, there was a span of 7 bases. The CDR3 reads CASSPSPDTQYF. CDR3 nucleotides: TGTGCCAGCAGCCCTAGTCCAGATACGCAGTATTTT.

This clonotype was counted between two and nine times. CDR3 residues: CSVATGTGNNEQFF. The CDR3 DNA is TGCAGCGTCGCAACCGGGACTGGCAACAATGAGCAGTTCTTC. V gene TRBV29-1 combines with J gene TRBJ2-1; perhaps TRBD2 as D (6 bases). CDR3 length: 14 amino acids. Trimming took off 6 bases at V and 5 bases at J, with 17 bases between the two ends. Germline V gene sequence: CDR1 SQVTM, CDR2 ANQGSEA.